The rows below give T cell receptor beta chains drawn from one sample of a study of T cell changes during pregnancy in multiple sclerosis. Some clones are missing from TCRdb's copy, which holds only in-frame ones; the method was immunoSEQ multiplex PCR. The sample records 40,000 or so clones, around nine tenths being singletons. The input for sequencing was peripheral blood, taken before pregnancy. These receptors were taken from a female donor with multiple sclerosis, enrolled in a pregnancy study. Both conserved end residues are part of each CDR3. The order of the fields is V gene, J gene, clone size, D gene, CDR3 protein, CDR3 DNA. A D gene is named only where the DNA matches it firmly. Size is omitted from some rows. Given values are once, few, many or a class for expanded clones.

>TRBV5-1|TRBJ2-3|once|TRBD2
CASSLDLADTDTQYF
TGCGCCAGCAGCTTGGATCTAGCGGACACAGATACGCAGTATTTT
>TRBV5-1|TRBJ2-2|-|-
CASSLSPRAGNTGELFF
TGCGCCAGCAGCTTGTCCCCGAGGGCGGGGAACACCGGGGAGCTGTTTTTT
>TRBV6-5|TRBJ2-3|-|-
CASTPPGTDTQYF
TGTGCCAGCACCCCTCCGGGCACAGATACGCAGTATTTT
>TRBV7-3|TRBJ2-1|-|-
CASSLNAGSYNEQFF
TGTGCCAGCAGCTTAAATGCAGGGTCCTACAATGAGCAGTTCTTC
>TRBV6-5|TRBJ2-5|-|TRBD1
CASSLDRQGAQYF
TGTGCCAGCAGTTTGGACAGGCAAGGTGCCCAGTACTTC
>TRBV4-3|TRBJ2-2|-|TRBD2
CASSHGGGTGELFF
TGCGCCAGCAGCCATGGGGGGGGCACCGGGGAGCTGTTTTTT
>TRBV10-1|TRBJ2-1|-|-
CASSDLGSGGPTNEQFF
TGCGCCAGCAGTGACTTGGGGTCGGGGGGCCCGACGAATGAGCAGTTCTTC
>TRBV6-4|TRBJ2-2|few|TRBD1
CASRQGETGELFF
TGTGCCAGCAGACAGGGGGAAACCGGGGAGCTGTTTTTT
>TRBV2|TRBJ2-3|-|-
CASSDPSTDTQYF
TGTGCCAGCAGTGACCCTAGCACAGATACGCAGTATTTT
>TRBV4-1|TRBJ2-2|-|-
CASSQPLSRNRAGELFF
TGCGCCAGCAGCCAACCTTTATCTAGAAACAGGGCCGGGGAGCTGTTTTTT
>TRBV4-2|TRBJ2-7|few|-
CASSQDPGTSYEQYF
TGTGCCAGCAGCCAAGATCCAGGAACTTCCTACGAGCAGTACTTC
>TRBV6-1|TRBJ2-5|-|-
CASSGSLEETQYF
TGTGCCAGCAGTGGGAGCTTGGAAGAGACCCAGTACTTC
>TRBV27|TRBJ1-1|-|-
CASREVGGMTEAFF
TGTGCCAGCAGGGAAGTGGGGGGTATGACTGAAGCTTTCTTT
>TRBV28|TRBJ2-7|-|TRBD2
CATKHGGSSYEQYF
TGTGCCACCAAACACGGCGGGAGCTCCTACGAGCAGTACTTC
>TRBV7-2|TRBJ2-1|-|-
CASSFSGGDSYNEQFF
TGTGCCAGCAGCTTCTCTGGCGGGGATTCCTACAATGAGCAGTTCTTC
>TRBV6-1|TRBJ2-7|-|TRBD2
CATRGLAREQYF
TGTGCCACGCGGGGACTAGCCCGGGAGCAGTACTTC
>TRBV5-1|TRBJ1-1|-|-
CASSQTGAGTEAFF
TGCGCCAGCAGCCAGACTGGCGCTGGCACTGAAGCTTTCTTT
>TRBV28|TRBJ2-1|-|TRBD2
CASSWTSGNHNEQFF
TGTGCCAGCAGCTGGACTAGCGGGAATCACAATGAGCAGTTCTTC
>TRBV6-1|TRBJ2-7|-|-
CASWQGHPYEQYF
TGTGCCAGCTGGCAGGGGCACCCCTACGAGCAGTACTTC
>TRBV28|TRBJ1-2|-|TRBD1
CASRRTGGQGRGYTF
TGTGCCAGCAGACGAACGGGGGGACAGGGGAGAGGCTACACCTTC
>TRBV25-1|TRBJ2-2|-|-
CASSESRTRFSGELFF
TGTGCCAGCAGTGAATCCAGGACTCGATTTTCCGGGGAGCTGTTTTTT
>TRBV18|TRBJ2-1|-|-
CASSPQTGGYNEQFF
TGTGCCAGCTCACCACAAACTGGCGGGTACAATGAGCAGTTCTTC
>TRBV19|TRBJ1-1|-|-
CASTTDRNTEAFF
TGTGCCAGTACAACAGACAGGAACACTGAAGCTTTCTTT
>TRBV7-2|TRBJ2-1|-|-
CASSMTFRGRGQFF
TGTGCCAGCAGCATGACCTTCAGAGGTAGGGGGCAGTTCTTC
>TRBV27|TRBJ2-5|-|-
CASSLSAVSRRVYWETQYF
TGTGCCAGCAGTTTATCCGCCGTGTCCAGGAGGGTCTATTGGGAGACCCAGTACTTC
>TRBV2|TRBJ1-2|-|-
CASSEQGRSGYTF
TGTGCCAGCAGTGAGCAGGGGAGATCTGGCTACACCTTC
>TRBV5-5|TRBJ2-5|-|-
CASSGGGGQETQYF
TGTGCCAGCAGCGGAGGGGGGGGACAAGAGACCCAGTACTTC
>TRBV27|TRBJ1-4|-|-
CASRSLGYSNEKLFF
TGTGCCAGCAGATCACTCGGGTATTCAAATGAAAAACTGTTTTTT
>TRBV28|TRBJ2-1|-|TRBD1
CASSPQGNEQFF
TGTGCCAGCAGCCCACAGGGGAATGAGCAGTTCTTC
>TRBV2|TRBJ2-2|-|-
CASSVQSVANTGELFF
TGTGCCAGCAGTGTGCAAAGCGTAGCGAACACCGGGGAGCTGTTTTTT
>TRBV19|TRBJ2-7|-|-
CASSSRVRGFEQYF
TGTGCCAGTAGTTCGAGGGTGAGGGGGTTCGAGCAGTACTTC
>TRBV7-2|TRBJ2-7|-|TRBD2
CASSAIRSGNKYF
TGTGCCAGCAGCGCCATTCGCAGCGGGAATAAGTACTTC
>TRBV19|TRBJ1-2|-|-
CASSIRTAYGYTF
TGTGCCAGTAGTATTCGAACAGCCTATGGCTACACCTTC
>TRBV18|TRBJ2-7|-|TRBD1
CASSGQGFTYEQYF
TGTGCCAGCTCGGGACAGGGGTTTACCTACGAGCAGTACTTC
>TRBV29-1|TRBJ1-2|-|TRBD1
CSVDTQGRGYTF
TGCAGCGTCGACACACAGGGGCGAGGCTACACCTTC
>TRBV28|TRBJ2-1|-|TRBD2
CATRASGNNEQFF
TGTGCCACCAGGGCTAGCGGGAATAATGAGCAGTTCTTC
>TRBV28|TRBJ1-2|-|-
CASSLPGDYGYTF
TGTGCCAGCAGTTTGCCAGGGGACTATGGCTACACCTTC
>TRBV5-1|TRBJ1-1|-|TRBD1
CASSSGQGLSEAFF
TGCGCCAGCAGCTCGGGACAGGGGTTATCTGAAGCTTTCTTT
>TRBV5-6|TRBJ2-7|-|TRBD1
CASSPGQGSYEQYF
TGTGCCAGCAGCCCCGGACAGGGCTCCTACGAGCAGTACTTC
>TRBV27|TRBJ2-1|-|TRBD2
CASSLSSRGLADYNEQFF
TGTGCCAGCAGTTTATCGAGCCGAGGACTAGCGGACTACAATGAGCAGTTCTTC
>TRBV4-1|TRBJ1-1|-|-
CASSQDRGGNTEAFF
TGCGCCAGCAGCCAAGATAGGGGGGGGAACACTGAAGCTTTCTTT
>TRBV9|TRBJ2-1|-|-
CASSATGLLDNEQFF
TGTGCCAGCAGCGCTACGGGACTCCTAGACAATGAGCAGTTCTTC
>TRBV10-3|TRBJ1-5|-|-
CAISESKPQGSPSNQPQHF
TGTGCCATCAGTGAGTCGAAACCCCAGGGCTCCCCGAGCAATCAGCCCCAGCATTTT
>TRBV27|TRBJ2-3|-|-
CASSQGRAGVRDTQYF
TGTGCCAGCAGCCAGGGCAGGGCAGGGGTAAGAGATACGCAGTATTTT